A selection of T cell receptor beta chains follows, all from one sample in a study of tumor and adjacent non-tumor tissue in lung cancer. MiXCR, applied by TCRdb to the multiplex PCR reads, yields one record per CDR3 protein. The profile shows under 140,000 distinct CDR3 sequences, around 82% of them singletons. The sequencing sample was made of lung tumor tissue. The source of these receptors is a man in his sixties or seventies with non-small cell lung cancer. The CDR3 runs from the conserved cysteine through the conserved F or W. A D gene is named only where the DNA matches it firmly. Clone size is not always given. Where it is, it says once, few, many or a class for expanded clones.

clone_size,v_call,j_call,d_call,cdr3_aa,cdr3_nt
-,TRBV29-1,TRBJ1-2,-,CSAERVKPNYGHTF,TGCAGCGCCGAGAGAGTGAAGCCTAACTATGGCCACACCTTC
many,TRBV12-3/TRBV12-4,TRBJ1-1,TRBD1,CASRPTGVSTEAFF,TGTGCCAGCAGACCGACAGGGGTAAGCACTGAAGCTTTCTTT
few,TRBV4-2,TRBJ2-7,TRBD1,CASNQGQGLYEQYF,TGTGCCAGCAACCAAGGACAGGGTCTTTACGAACAGTACTTC
many,TRBV20-1,TRBJ2-3,TRBD1,CSARGQGQGDTQYF,TGCAGTGCCCGTGGACAGGGGCAGGGAGATACGCAGTATTTT
-,TRBV27,TRBJ2-7,TRBD2,CARSAPGLGREQYF,TGTGCCAGGAGTGCCCCGGGACTAGGTCGCGAGCAGTACTTC
-,TRBV5-4,TRBJ2-7,-,CASSLTGEAYEQYF,TGTGCCAGCAGCTTGACCGGAGAAGCCTACGAGCAGTACTTC
-,TRBV6-2/TRBV6-3,TRBJ2-7,-,CASSSRQANSYVQYF,TGTGCCAGCAGTTCCAGGCAGGCCAACTCCTACGTACAGTACTTC
few,TRBV11-2,TRBJ2-1,TRBD2,CASSLAGGGSEQFF,TGTGCCAGCAGCTTAGCGGGGGGGGGCAGTGAGCAATTCTTC
-,TRBV12-3/TRBV12-4,TRBJ1-2,-,CVSNPGVGGYTF,TGTGTCAGCAATCCCGGAGTGGGTGGCTACACCTTC
-,TRBV21-1,TRBJ2-4,-,CASNKETSLGKNVQYF,TGTGCCAGCAACAAAGAAACTAGCCTTGGCAAAAACGTTCAGTACTTC
-,TRBV11-2,TRBJ2-1,-,CASSLDSKQFF,TGTGCCAGCAGCTTAGATAGTAAGCAATTCTTC